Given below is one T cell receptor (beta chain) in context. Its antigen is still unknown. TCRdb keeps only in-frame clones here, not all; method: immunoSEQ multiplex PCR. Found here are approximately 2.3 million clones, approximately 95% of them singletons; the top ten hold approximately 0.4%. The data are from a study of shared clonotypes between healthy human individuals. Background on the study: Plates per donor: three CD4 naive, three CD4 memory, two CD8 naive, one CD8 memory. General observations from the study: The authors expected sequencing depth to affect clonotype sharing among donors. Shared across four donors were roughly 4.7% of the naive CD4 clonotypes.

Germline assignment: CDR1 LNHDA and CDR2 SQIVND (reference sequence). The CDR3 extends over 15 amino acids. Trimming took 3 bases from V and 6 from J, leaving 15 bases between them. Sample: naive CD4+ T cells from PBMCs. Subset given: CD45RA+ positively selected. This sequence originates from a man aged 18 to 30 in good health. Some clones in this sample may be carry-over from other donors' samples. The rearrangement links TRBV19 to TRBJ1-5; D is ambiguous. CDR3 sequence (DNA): TGTGCCAGTAGTATTGCAGCCACGGCGGGTCAGCCCCAGCATTTT. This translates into CASSIAATAGQPQHF.